What follows are 25 T cell receptor beta chains derived from one specimen sequenced in a study of blood T cell repertoires in COVID-19. Assay used: immunoSEQ multiplex PCR; TCRdb lists only in-frame clones, some missing. This sample carries about 180,000 clones, roughly 85% of them seen once, and the ten largest clones take roughly 10%. Sample: PBMCs or T cells enriched from blood (not recorded which). These receptors came from a woman aged 18-35 years who had recovered from COVID-19.

This sequence joins TRBV7-9 and TRBJ2-7; a possible D gene is TRBD2 (5 bases). The CDR3 length is 13 residues. V shed 3 bases and J shed 2 bases, with 8 bases lying between them. From germline, CDR1 is SEHNR and CDR2 FQNEAQ (reference sequence). CDR3 nucleotide sequence: TGTGCCAGCAGCTTTCCCGGGACCTACGAGCAGTACTTC. It codes for CASSFPGTYEQYF.

CDR3: CASSRGRETQYF. CDR3 nucleotide sequence: TGTGCCAGCAGTCGGGGGAGAGAGACCCAGTACTTC. This chain uses TRBV6-5 with TRBJ2-5, with D perhaps matching TRBD2 (6 bases). V was pared by 5 bases and J by 4 bases, with 8 bases between. The CDR3 sequence is 12 residues long. The germline gives CDR1 MNHEY, CDR2 SVGAGI.

This chain links TRBV15 with TRBJ1-2, with D tentatively TRBD1 (5 bases). CDR1 and CDR2 (germline): LNHNV, YYDKDF (reference sequence). Trimming stripped 0 bases from V and 0 bases from J, with 8 bases between. This CDR3 comprises 15 residues. CDR3 in amino acids: CATSRDKGSNYGYTF. In nucleotides, the CDR3 is TGTGCCACCAGCAGAGATAAGGGGTCTAACTATGGCTACACCTTC.

The rearrangement joins TRBV2 to TRBJ1-5; 11 nucleotides match TRBD1. Looked up from germline, CDR1 is SNHLY and CDR2 is FYNNEI. Losses at the gene ends were 4 bases for V and 6 bases for J; bases not matched to a gene: 5. The CDR3 is made up of 15 amino acids. For the CDR3, the DNA is TGTGCCAGCAGTGGGGACAGGGGGTCTGGTCAGCCCCAGCATTTT. Its protein product is CASSGDRGSGQPQHF.

The chain recombines TRBV6-5 with TRBJ2-7; D might be TRBD1 (8 bases). The germline V and J ends were trimmed by 7 bases and 7 bases, with 20 bases remaining between them. Germline values: CDR1 MNHEY, CDR2 SVGAGI. The length of the CDR3 is 14 residues. The CDR3 region has the DNA TGTGCCAGCACCAACGGACAGGGACTACAAGAGCAGTACTTC. Its protein product is CASTNGQGLQEQYF.

The V call is TRBV14, the J call TRBJ2-1, with D possibly matching TRBD2 (5 bases). Trimming left V 4 bases short and J 9 bases short, with 19 bases between. Germline CDR1 SGHDN, CDR2 FVKESK. The CDR3 loop spans 15 amino acids. The CDR3 reads CASSPGSPSVGEQFF. In nucleotides, the CDR3 is TGTGCCAGCAGCCCGGGGTCCCCCTCCGTCGGTGAGCAGTTCTTC.

The rearrangement joins TRBV27 to TRBJ2-1, with 7 bases aligning to TRBD2. The germline CDR1 and CDR2 sequences are MNHEY and SMNVEV (reference sequence). The CDR3 has 14 amino acids. The J segment lost 5 bases and the V segment lost 3 bases, leaving 4 bases of the junction unmatched. Written as DNA, the CDR3 is TGTGCCAGCAGTTTTCAGGGAGGGAACAATGAGCAGTTCTTC. Translation: CASSFQGGNNEQFF.

The rearrangement links TRBV7-6 to TRBJ2-2; 8 nucleotides align to TRBD1. The germline V gene encodes CDR1 SGHVS and CDR2 FNYEAQ. Trimming cost V 1 base and J 4 bases; bases outside gene matches: 2. The CDR3 length is 15 residues. CDR3 protein: CASSLVTGVTGELFF. Written as DNA, the CDR3 is TGTGCCAGCAGCTTAGTGACAGGGGTCACCGGGGAGCTGTTTTTT.

V usage is TRBV28 and J usage is TRBJ1-2, with TRBD1 matching 9 bases. The trim removed 6 bases at V and 4 bases at J, leaving 12 bases unmatched. In germline, CDR1 is MDHEN, CDR2 SYDVKM. The CDR3 length is 16 residues. The DNA of the CDR3 is TGTGCCAGCAGCTCACCTGGACAGGGGAAGTCCTATGGCTACACCTTC. Protein: CASSSPGQGKSYGYTF.

The V call is TRBV7-2, the J call TRBJ2-7; maybe TRBD2 (5 bases). This CDR3 spans 15 amino acids. The V and J ends lost 6 bases and 7 bases respectively, with 22 bases between them. Germline CDR1 is SGHTA and CDR2 is FQGNSA. The chain's CDR3 is CASSYVSGERQEQYF. The DNA of the CDR3 is TGTGCCAGCAGTTACGTTAGTGGGGAGAGGCAAGAGCAGTACTTC.

The V call is TRBV11-2, the J call TRBJ2-7; 13 nucleotides match TRBD2. After removal of 0 bases from V and 4 bases from J, the junction contained 15 bases not matched to a gene. Germline V lookup: CDR1 SGHAT, CDR2 FQNNGV. This CDR3 region has 20 residues. CDR3 in amino acids: CASSLDQGLAGVYLRYEQYF. As DNA, the CDR3 is TGTGCCAGCAGCTTAGATCAAGGACTAGCGGGAGTATATCTCCGGTACGAGCAGTACTTC.

This rearrangement joins TRBV6-5 to TRBJ1-5, with D unresolved. Between the trimmed V and J ends, which lost 2 bases and 7 bases, there was a span of 12 bases. The CDR3 has 14 residues. Germline CDR1 is MNHEY and CDR2 is SVGAGI. The CDR3 DNA reads TGTGCCAGCAGTTACGTCCAGGATAGACAGCCCCAGCATTTT. Residues: CASSYVQDRQPQHF.

The V gene is TRBV5-1, the J gene TRBJ1-2; the D gene is possibly TRBD1 (6 bases). Trimming left V 2 bases short and J 6 bases short, with 11 bases between. CDR1 and CDR2 from the germline V gene are SGHRS and YFSETQ. This CDR3 has 13 amino acids. The CDR3 is CASSFTGLNGYTF. For the CDR3, the DNA is TGCGCCAGCAGCTTCACAGGGCTGAATGGCTACACCTTC.

The V gene is TRBV11-2, the J gene TRBJ2-2, with 7 bases identical to TRBD1. CDR3 length: 15 residues. Germline CDR1 and CDR2: SGHAT and FQNNGV. The junction had 11 bases not matched to a gene; V was cut back by 8 bases and J by 5 bases. The CDR3 nucleotides are TGTGCCAGCTGTAGGGGGCTCAAACGTACCGGGGAGCTGTTTTTT. It codes for CASCRGLKRTGELFF.

J is TRBJ2-3 and V is TRBV28; a weak D match, TRBD1 (6 bases). V was trimmed by 6 bases and J by 2 bases, leaving 9 bases between them. CDR1 and CDR2 (germline): MDHEN, SYDVKM. The CDR3 is 13 residues long. The CDR3 sequence is CASRRTDTDTQYF. The CDR3 DNA follows: TGTGCCAGCAGGCGGACAGACACAGATACGCAGTATTTT.

The CDR3 here is CASSPSGRAYEQYF. As DNA, the CDR3 is TGTGCCAGCAGCCCTAGCGGGAGAGCCTACGAGCAGTACTTC. This sequence joins TRBV7-2 and TRBJ2-7; 10 bases are a match to TRBD2. The V gene's germline CDR1 is SGHTA and CDR2 FQGNSA. The CDR3 totals 14 residues. Trimming took 5 bases from V and 2 from J; bases not matched to a gene: 3.

J is TRBJ1-2 and V is TRBV19; D uncertain. This CDR3 comprises 12 residues. Trimming removed 6 bases from V and 8 bases from J, with 13 bases in between. Germline V lookup: CDR1 LNHDA, CDR2 SQIVND (reference sequence). CDR3 nucleotide sequence: TGTGCCAGTAGCGCAGGCTTTGACGGCTACACCTTC. It specifies CASSAGFDGYTF.

The chain links TRBV4-1 to TRBJ2-7; 7 positions match TRBD2. Germline V gene lookup returns CDR1 MGHRA and CDR2 YSYEKL. CDR3 length equals 17 residues. Trimming removed 2 bases from V and 1 base from J; junction bases left unmatched: 11. The CDR3 DNA reads as TGCGCCAGCAGCCAAATCCTTAGCGGGCGCGCTTCCTACGAGCAGTACTTC. Amino acid sequence: CASSQILSGRASYEQYF.

The CDR3 DNA sequence: TGCGCCAGCAGCCACGCAGGGGGCGACAACACCGGGGAGCTGTTTTTT. It yields the protein CASSHAGGDNTGELFF. The gene calls are TRBV4-3 and TRBJ2-2; 8 bases are shared with TRBD1. In germline, CDR1 is LGHNA, CDR2 YSLEER. CDR3 length: 16 amino acids. V trimming: 3 bases; J trimming: 2 bases; junction bases outside the gene matches: 5.

Turning to this clone: The sample carries other DNA sequences with the same CDR3. The rearrangement joins TRBV3-1 (or the pseudogene TRBV3-2) to TRBJ2-5; no reliable D call. This CDR3 has 12 residues. V lost 1 base to trimming and J lost 4 bases, with 4 bases between them. Germline assignment: CDR1 LGHDT and CDR2 YNNKEL (reference sequence). The CDR3 loop is CASSQGRETQYF. CDR3 DNA: TGTGCCAGCAGCCAAGGTCGAGAGACCCAGTACTTC.

This clone was seen only once. The rearrangement joins TRBV27 to TRBJ1-2; D gene uncertain. V lost 5 bases to trimming and J lost 7 bases, with 14 bases between them. The CDR3 totals 13 residues. The V gene's germline CDR1 is MNHEY and CDR2 SMNVEV (reference sequence). This chain's CDR3 is CASSPEGTGGYTF. DNA for the CDR3: TGTGCCAGCAGTCCTGAGGGAACTGGTGGCTACACCTTC.

The CDR3 is CASSLSGPMRGYTF. The DNA of the CDR3 is TGTGCCAGCAGTTTATCGGGCCCAATGCGTGGCTACACCTTC. The J gene is TRBJ1-2, the V gene TRBV27; D remains unclear. Trimming pared 0 bases from V and 7 bases from J, leaving 12 bases between. This CDR3 region has 14 residues. Germline V gene sequence: CDR1 MNHEY, CDR2 SMNVEV (reference sequence).

This clone was observed a few times. The chain carries TRBV3-1 (or the pseudogene TRBV3-2) and TRBJ1-2; 9 nucleotides align to TRBD1. Germline V gives CDR1 LGHDT, CDR2 YNNKEL (reference sequence). The V gene end was trimmed by 1 base and the J gene end by 4 bases; junction bases not matched to a gene: 4. CDR3 length: 15 amino acids. DNA for the CDR3: TGTGCCAGCAGCCAAGCAAGGGGACAGGGCTATGGCTACACCTTC. Amino acid sequence: CASSQARGQGYGYTF.

This clone was seen a single time. The CDR3 is CSVASRERTSYEQYF. The CDR3 nucleotides are TGCAGCGTTGCGTCGCGGGAGCGGACCTCCTACGAGCAGTACTTC. This chain connects TRBV29-1 to TRBJ2-7, with 7 bases fitting TRBD2. The CDR3 spans 15 residues. Germline V lookup: CDR1 SQVTM, CDR2 ANQGSEA. J lost 0 bases, V lost 4 bases, and 9 bases had no gene match.

The chain links TRBV28 to TRBJ1-5; perhaps TRBD1 as D (5 bases). The CDR3 spans 13 residues. The V gene lost 7 bases and the J gene lost 6 bases, with 13 bases spanning the gap. Germline-derived CDR1 and CDR2 are MDHEN and SYDVKM. This CDR3 reads CASTIQGGQPQHF. CDR3 DNA: TGTGCCAGCACTATCCAGGGAGGTCAGCCCCAGCATTTT.